These T cell receptor beta chains were read from a single sample in a study of T cells in Graves' hyperthyroidism and ophthalmopathy. TCRdb re-called the multiplex PCR reads through MiXCR, storing one row per CDR3 protein. The repertoire holds 300,000 to 350,000 distinct CDR3 sequences, with approximately 16% as singletons. Source material: blood. These receptors came from a young man with Graves' hyperthyroidism. Both conserved end residues are part of each CDR3. The order of the fields is clone size, V gene, J gene, D gene, CDR3 DNA, CDR3 protein. D genes are given only for firm matches. Size values are once, few and many counts, or a class for expanded clones, and some rows have none.

clone_size: many
v_call: TRBV12-3/TRBV12-4
j_call: TRBJ2-1
d_call: NA
cdr3_nt: TGTGCCAGCAGAAAAGGACAAAATTACAATGAGCAGTTCTTC
cdr3_aa: CASRKGQNYNEQFF

clone_size: NA
v_call: TRBV10-3
j_call: TRBJ1-3
d_call: NA
cdr3_nt: TGTGCCATCAGTGGGATCAGGGGAACGGGAAACACCATATATTTT
cdr3_aa: CAISGIRGTGNTIYF

clone_size: many
v_call: TRBV2
j_call: TRBJ2-2
d_call: NA
cdr3_nt: TGTGCCAGCAGGCGCCCTTGGGACGGGGAGCTGTTTTTT
cdr3_aa: CASRRPWDGELFF

clone_size: NA
v_call: TRBV5-1
j_call: TRBJ1-3
d_call: NA
cdr3_nt: TGCGCCAGCAGCTTGGACTTTCCCAGGACCTCTGGAAACACCATATATTTT
cdr3_aa: CASSLDFPRTSGNTIYF

clone_size: many
v_call: TRBV11-1
j_call: TRBJ2-5
d_call: NA
cdr3_nt: TGTGCCAGCAGCTTAGCGTGGGAGAGTTGGGGGCTTGGAGAGACCCAGTACTTC
cdr3_aa: CASSLAWESWGLGETQYF

clone_size: NA
v_call: TRBV20-1
j_call: TRBJ2-7
d_call: NA
cdr3_nt: TGCAGTGCTAGACCGGGGCCCGGGAGCTCCTACGAGCAGTACTTC
cdr3_aa: CSARPGPGSSYEQYF

clone_size: NA
v_call: TRBV5-5
j_call: TRBJ1-5
d_call: NA
cdr3_nt: TGTGCCAGCAGCCCTGGGAACAACCTCAATCAGCCCCAGCATTTT
cdr3_aa: CASSPGNNLNQPQHF

clone_size: few
v_call: TRBV7-8
j_call: TRBJ2-2
d_call: TRBD2
cdr3_nt: TGTGCCAGCAGTTCGCGCCTACCTTCGGGGAGCGGGAGGGAGAAGAGGCGCACCGGGGAGCTGTTTTTT
cdr3_aa: CASSSRLPSGSGREKRRTGELFF

clone_size: many
v_call: TRBV6-1
j_call: TRBJ2-7
d_call: TRBD2
cdr3_nt: TGTGCCAGCAGAGGGGCGGGAGGCGAGCAGTACTTC
cdr3_aa: CASRGAGGEQYF

clone_size: NA
v_call: TRBV4-1
j_call: TRBJ1-5
d_call: NA
cdr3_nt: TGCGCCAGCAGCCAAGGCGAAAGCCTCGCAGGGCCCCAGCATTTT
cdr3_aa: CASSQGESLAGPQHF

clone_size: many
v_call: TRBV2
j_call: TRBJ1-1
d_call: TRBD1
cdr3_nt: TGTGCCAGCAGCGAACAGGGGAGAGCTTTCTTT
cdr3_aa: CASSEQGRAFF

clone_size: many
v_call: TRBV6-5
j_call: TRBJ2-2
d_call: NA
cdr3_nt: TGTGCCAGCAGTTACTCCTCAGAGGGCGCCGGGGAGCTGTTTTTT
cdr3_aa: CASSYSSEGAGELFF

clone_size: many
v_call: TRBV2
j_call: TRBJ1-5
d_call: NA
cdr3_nt: TGTGCCAGCAGTGGAGGAGCCGGCGGTCAGCCCCAGCATTTT
cdr3_aa: CASSGGAGGQPQHF

clone_size: many
v_call: TRBV11-3
j_call: TRBJ2-7
d_call: NA
cdr3_nt: TGTGCCAGCAGCTCGGACACCCCCGCCGAGCAGTACTTC
cdr3_aa: CASSSDTPAEQYF

clone_size: many
v_call: TRBV20-1
j_call: TRBJ2-5
d_call: TRBD1
cdr3_nt: TGCAGTGCACTGGGACAGTCGGAGTACCAAGAGACCCAGTACTTC
cdr3_aa: CSALGQSEYQETQYF

clone_size: many
v_call: TRBV28
j_call: TRBJ1-1
d_call: TRBD1
cdr3_nt: TGTGCCAGCAGACCCCTGGGACAGGGTAACACTGAAGCTTTCTTT
cdr3_aa: CASRPLGQGNTEAFF

clone_size: NA
v_call: TRBV6-5
j_call: TRBJ2-2
d_call: NA
cdr3_nt: TGTGCCAGCAGTTACTCGAAGGTGGCCGGGGAGCTGTTTTTT
cdr3_aa: CASSYSKVAGELFF

clone_size: many
v_call: TRBV5-1
j_call: TRBJ2-1
d_call: TRBD1
cdr3_nt: TGCGCCAGCAGCCCCGCTGCCGGGACAGGGGGCAATGAGCAGTTCTTC
cdr3_aa: CASSPAAGTGGNEQFF

clone_size: many
v_call: TRBV30
j_call: TRBJ1-1
d_call: NA
cdr3_nt: TGTGCCTGGCAGCCAGGGGCCGTGAACACTGAAGCTTTCTTT
cdr3_aa: CAWQPGAVNTEAFF

clone_size: many
v_call: TRBV7-8
j_call: TRBJ2-1
d_call: TRBD2
cdr3_nt: TGTGCCAGCAGCTTAGGACTAGCGCGTAACAATGAGCAGTTCTTC
cdr3_aa: CASSLGLARNNEQFF

clone_size: NA
v_call: TRBV11-1
j_call: TRBJ2-7
d_call: NA
cdr3_nt: TGTGCCAGCAGCTCCCGGGGCGGGGATTTCCACGAGCAGTACTTC
cdr3_aa: CASSSRGGDFHEQYF

clone_size: many
v_call: TRBV2
j_call: TRBJ1-1
d_call: NA
cdr3_nt: TGTGCCAGCAGTCCACTACAGGGAATGAACACTGAAGCTTTCTTT
cdr3_aa: CASSPLQGMNTEAFF

clone_size: many
v_call: TRBV20-1
j_call: TRBJ2-1
d_call: NA
cdr3_nt: TGCAGTGCGAACTCTGACGGGTCTTACAATGAGCAGTTCTTC
cdr3_aa: CSANSDGSYNEQFF

clone_size: few
v_call: TRBV24-1
j_call: TRBJ2-7
d_call: TRBD2
cdr3_nt: TGTGCCACTGGTCACCAGCGGGAGACCTACGAGCAGTACTTC
cdr3_aa: CATGHQRETYEQYF

clone_size: many
v_call: TRBV20-1
j_call: TRBJ1-6
d_call: NA
cdr3_nt: TGCAGTGCTTACAATGCACGGGTGGATTCACCCCTCCACTTT
cdr3_aa: CSAYNARVDSPLHF

clone_size: few
v_call: TRBV20-1
j_call: TRBJ1-5
d_call: NA
cdr3_nt: TGCAGTGCTAAAATCCCACAAGGGAATCAGCCCCAGCATTTT
cdr3_aa: CSAKIPQGNQPQHF

clone_size: many
v_call: TRBV2
j_call: TRBJ2-3
d_call: NA
cdr3_nt: TGTGCCAGCAGTGAAGATTGGGGTTCAGGAGGGGATACGCAGTATTTT
cdr3_aa: CASSEDWGSGGDTQYF

clone_size: many
v_call: TRBV3-1
j_call: TRBJ2-3
d_call: NA
cdr3_nt: TGTGCCAGCAGCCAAGGGGTGGGCACAGATACGCAGTATTTT
cdr3_aa: CASSQGVGTDTQYF

clone_size: few
v_call: TRBV5-1
j_call: TRBJ2-1
d_call: TRBD2
cdr3_nt: TGCGCCAGCAGCTCCGGGACTAGCACCCACAATGAGCAGTTCTTC
cdr3_aa: CASSSGTSTHNEQFF

clone_size: NA
v_call: TRBV5-1
j_call: TRBJ1-1
d_call: TRBD1
cdr3_nt: TGCGCCAGCAGCTTGGTTCCAGGGGGAAAGACTGAAGCTTTCTTT
cdr3_aa: CASSLVPGGKTEAFF

clone_size: many
v_call: TRBV3-1
j_call: TRBJ2-1
d_call: NA
cdr3_nt: TGTGCCAGCAGCCAAGGACTAGTCAATGAGCAGTTCTTC
cdr3_aa: CASSQGLVNEQFF

clone_size: few
v_call: TRBV6-5
j_call: TRBJ1-2
d_call: NA
cdr3_nt: TGTGCCAGCAGTTTATCAGTGGACAGAAACTATGGCTACACCTTC
cdr3_aa: CASSLSVDRNYGYTF

clone_size: many
v_call: TRBV6-1
j_call: TRBJ1-5
d_call: NA
cdr3_nt: TGTGCCAGCAGTCCAAACCGGGGCCGGTACAGCAATCAGCCCCAGCATTTT
cdr3_aa: CASSPNRGRYSNQPQHF

clone_size: NA
v_call: TRBV19
j_call: TRBJ1-5
d_call: NA
cdr3_nt: TGTGCCAGTACGTCCCCCAGGGGCATTAGCAATCAGCCCCAGCATTTT
cdr3_aa: CASTSPRGISNQPQHF

clone_size: NA
v_call: TRBV7-2
j_call: TRBJ2-1
d_call: TRBD2
cdr3_nt: TGTGCCAGCAGCTTAGCGCTGAGCGGGGATAAGCAGTTCTTC
cdr3_aa: CASSLALSGDKQFF

clone_size: many
v_call: TRBV5-8
j_call: TRBJ2-7
d_call: NA
cdr3_nt: TGTGCCAGCAGCTTGCGTGGGCAGATCAACGAGCAGTACTTC
cdr3_aa: CASSLRGQINEQYF

clone_size: few
v_call: TRBV13
j_call: TRBJ1-2
d_call: NA
cdr3_nt: TGTGCCTGCAGCTCCGGGGGGTCGTCGGGCTACACCTTC
cdr3_aa: CACSSGGSSGYTF

clone_size: many
v_call: TRBV6-1
j_call: TRBJ2-5
d_call: TRBD1
cdr3_nt: TGTGCCAGCGGGACAGGCCGGACCCAGTACTTC
cdr3_aa: CASGTGRTQYF

clone_size: NA
v_call: TRBV15
j_call: TRBJ2-2
d_call: TRBD2
cdr3_nt: TGTGCCGCCTACGCTGTCCAGCGGGAGAACACCGGGGAGCTGTTTTTT
cdr3_aa: CAAYAVQRENTGELFF

clone_size: many
v_call: TRBV5-1
j_call: TRBJ2-3
d_call: TRBD2
cdr3_nt: TGCGCCAGCATAAGCGGGAGCGGGACAGATACGCAGTATTTT
cdr3_aa: CASISGSGTDTQYF

clone_size: few
v_call: TRBV14
j_call: TRBJ2-1
d_call: NA
cdr3_nt: TGTGCCAGCAGCCAAGATGTACGGCGGGAGCAGTTCTTC
cdr3_aa: CASSQDVRREQFF

clone_size: many
v_call: TRBV6-2/TRBV6-3
j_call: TRBJ1-5
d_call: NA
cdr3_nt: TGTGCCAGCACCAAATTTGGACTCAATAGGGGGCAGCCCCAGCATTTT
cdr3_aa: CASTKFGLNRGQPQHF

clone_size: many
v_call: TRBV12-3/TRBV12-4
j_call: TRBJ1-1
d_call: TRBD1
cdr3_nt: TGTGCCAGCAACTCTCAGGGGACAGGGAACACTGAAGCTTTCTTT
cdr3_aa: CASNSQGTGNTEAFF

clone_size: NA
v_call: TRBV5-1
j_call: TRBJ2-3
d_call: TRBD2
cdr3_nt: TGCGCCAGCAGCTTGGCCGGGCTAGCGGGCACAGATACGCAGTATTTT
cdr3_aa: CASSLAGLAGTDTQYF

clone_size: many
v_call: TRBV5-1
j_call: TRBJ1-1
d_call: NA
cdr3_nt: TGCGCCAGCAGCTTTTACGGGGGGCAGGATGAAGCTTTCTTT
cdr3_aa: CASSFYGGQDEAFF

clone_size: many
v_call: TRBV20-1
j_call: TRBJ2-3
d_call: NA
cdr3_nt: TGCAGTGCTTCGGGGATAAGCACAGATACGCAGTATTTT
cdr3_aa: CSASGISTDTQYF

clone_size: many
v_call: TRBV20-1
j_call: TRBJ1-2
d_call: NA
cdr3_nt: TGCAGTGCTAGAACACCTTCCTGGGGGTATGGCTACACCTTC
cdr3_aa: CSARTPSWGYGYTF

clone_size: many
v_call: TRBV10-3
j_call: TRBJ2-7
d_call: NA
cdr3_nt: TGTGCCATCGATGAAGCCGGGACCAACCACGAGCAGTACTTC
cdr3_aa: CAIDEAGTNHEQYF

clone_size: NA
v_call: TRBV7-2
j_call: TRBJ1-2
d_call: NA
cdr3_nt: TGTGCCAGCAGCAATAAGATGGGGTACTATGGCTACACCTTC
cdr3_aa: CASSNKMGYYGYTF

clone_size: few
v_call: TRBV9
j_call: TRBJ2-1
d_call: NA
cdr3_nt: TGTGCCAGCAGCGGCCGGGCCAACAATGAGCAGTTCTTC
cdr3_aa: CASSGRANNEQFF

clone_size: many
v_call: TRBV6-2/TRBV6-3
j_call: TRBJ2-3
d_call: TRBD2
cdr3_nt: TGTGCCAGCAGTTACAGGTTAGCGGGAGGCGATACGCAGTATTTT
cdr3_aa: CASSYRLAGGDTQYF

clone_size: few
v_call: TRBV4-1
j_call: TRBJ2-7
d_call: TRBD2
cdr3_nt: TGCGCCAGCAGCCAACTAGCGGGAGGGCCCGGCGAGCAGTACTTC
cdr3_aa: CASSQLAGGPGEQYF